The 10 T cell receptor beta chains below come from one sample, sequenced in a study of identical twins. TCRdb reprocessed the 5' RACE reads with MiXCR, giving one entry per CDR3 protein. Among 300,000 or so distinct CDR3 sequences, less than 9.5% were seen once, and the ten largest hold roughly 6.8%. The sample was also reused in another study, on yellow fever vaccine responses in identical twins.

Sequences were obtained from CD8+ T cells sorted from blood. These receptors came from a woman younger than 30 in good health.

There are a few counts of this clonotype. The chain joins TRBV7-9 to TRBJ2-3, with TRBD2 matching over 7 bases. V was clipped by 2 bases and J by 6 bases; unmatched bases: 8. Germline CDR1 SEHNR, CDR2 FQNEAQ (reference sequence). There are 15 residues in the CDR3. The chain's CDR3 is CASSLHSGALDTQYF. The CDR3 DNA sequence: TGTGCCAGCAGCTTACACAGCGGGGCCTTGGATACGCAGTATTTT.

This clonotype has more than one count but fewer than ten. The chain joins TRBV5-1 to TRBJ2-1, with D possibly matching TRBD2 (6 bases). V was pared by 2 bases and J by 12 bases, with 21 bases between. The CDR3 length is 15 residues. Per the germline V gene, CDR1 is SGHRS and CDR2 is YFSETQ. The CDR3 nucleotides read TGCGCCAGCAGCTTCCCCCGGCGGGTGCCCGGGGGGCAGTTCTTC. This translates into CASSFPRRVPGGQFF.

The chain has TRBV19 and TRBJ2-3, with no clear D. Germline V gene data show CDR1 as LNHDA and CDR2 as SQIVND (reference sequence). V was shortened by 1 base and J by 0 bases, with 5 bases between the two germline ends. The CDR3 loop spans 14 amino acids. The DNA for the CDR3 is TGTGCCAGTAGTATAGTTGGAAGCACAGATACGCAGTATTTT. This gives the protein CASSIVGSTDTQYF. Supplemented by reference TRBV19 and TRBJ2-3, the full variable domain reads DGGITQSPKYLFRKEGQNVTLSCEQNLNHDAMYWYRQDPGQGLRLIYYSQIVNDFQKGDIAEGYSVSREKKESFPLTVTSAQKNPTAFYLCASSIVGSTDTQYFGPGTRLTVL.

This chain joins TRBV9 and TRBJ2-1, with 10 bases aligning to TRBD1. CDR3 length: 18 residues. Germline lookup yields CDR1 SGDLS and CDR2 YYNGEE. Trimming removed 1 base from V and 5 bases from J; junction bases left unmatched: 12. CDR3 amino acids: CASSVRWTGGSTDNEQFF. The CDR3 DNA reads TGTGCCAGCAGCGTAAGGTGGACAGGGGGGTCTACCGACAATGAGCAGTTCTTC.

The CDR3 region has the DNA TGCAGCGTCAGGACTAGCGGGGTCTACGAGCAGTACTTC. It translates to CSVRTSGVYEQYF. The chain is built from TRBV29-1 and TRBJ2-7; 12 nucleotides line up with TRBD2. From germline, CDR1 is SQVTM and CDR2 ANQGSEA. The V segment lost 6 bases and the J segment 3 bases; nucleotides outside the gene matches: 3. CDR3 length: 13 amino acids.

Many counts were recorded for this clonotype. The gene calls are TRBV7-2 and TRBJ2-7; no clear D. CDR1 and CDR2 (germline): SGHTA, FQGNSA. V dropped 5 bases and J dropped 4 bases, with 15 bases sitting between them. The CDR3 has 14 residues. CDR3 sequence: CASSPAAPPYEQYF. For the CDR3, the DNA is TGTGCCAGCAGCCCCGCCGCCCCCCCATACGAGCAGTACTTC.

This clonotype was recorded a few times. V and J are TRBV6-1 and TRBJ1-2; a possible D gene is TRBD1 (5 bases). There are 14 residues in the CDR3. CDR1 is MNHNS, CDR2 SASEGT, per germline. V gave up 5 bases and J gave up 0 bases, with 10 bases separating them. CDR3 coding DNA: TGTGCCAGCAGTACCTCCAGGGCTAACTATGGCTACACCTTC. It yields the protein CASSTSRANYGYTF.

In this sample, this clonotype turned up a few times. The chain carries TRBV7-2 and TRBJ2-7; either TRBD1 or TRBD2 may supply D (5 bases each). This CDR3 has 13 amino acids. Trimming stripped 10 bases from V and 3 bases from J, with 16 bases between. Germline lookup yields CDR1 SGHTA and CDR2 FQGNSA. CDR3 loop: CATTGRGDYEQYF. The CDR3 DNA reads TGTGCCACGACGGGACGGGGAGACTACGAGCAGTACTTC.

Many counts were recorded for this clonotype. The V and J genes are TRBV7-2 and TRBJ2-3; perhaps D is TRBD1 or TRBD2 (5 bases each). The CDR3 spans 14 residues. Germline loops: CDR1 SGHTA, CDR2 FQGNSA. The V end lost 4 bases, the J end lost 9 bases, and 17 bases lay between the germline ends. The CDR3 reads CASSSIPSWDTQYF. The CDR3, as DNA: TGTGCCAGCAGCTCCATTCCGTCTTGGGACACGCAGTATTTT.

This clonotype has ten or more counts. This sequence joins TRBV6-2 or TRBV6-3 and TRBJ2-2; D perhaps matches TRBD1 (5 bases). Trimming pared 5 bases from V and 6 bases from J, leaving 10 bases between. The germline V gene encodes CDR1 MNHEY and CDR2 SVGEGT. The CDR3 is 13 amino acids. CDR3 DNA sequence: TGTGCCAGCAGTCCAGGGATGGCCGGGGAGCTGTTTTTT. Its translation: CASSPGMAGELFF.